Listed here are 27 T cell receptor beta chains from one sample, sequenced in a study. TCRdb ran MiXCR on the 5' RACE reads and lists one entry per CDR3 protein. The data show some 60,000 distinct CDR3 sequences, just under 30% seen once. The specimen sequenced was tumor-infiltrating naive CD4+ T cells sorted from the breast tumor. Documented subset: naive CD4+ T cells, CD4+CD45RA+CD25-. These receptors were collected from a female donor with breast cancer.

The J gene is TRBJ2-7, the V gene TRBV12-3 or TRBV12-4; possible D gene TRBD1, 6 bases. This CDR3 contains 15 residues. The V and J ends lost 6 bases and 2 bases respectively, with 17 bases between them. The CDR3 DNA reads TGTGCCAGCAGCCGAGAGGGGGAGTGGACCTACGAGCAGTACTTC. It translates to CASSREGEWTYEQYF.

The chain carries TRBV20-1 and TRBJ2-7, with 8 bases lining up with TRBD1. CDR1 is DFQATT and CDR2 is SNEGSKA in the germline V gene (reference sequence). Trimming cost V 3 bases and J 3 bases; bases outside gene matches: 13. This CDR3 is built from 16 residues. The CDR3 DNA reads TGCAGTGCTAGGGATATCGGACAGGGAAGGGACTACGAGCAGTACTTC. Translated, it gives CSARDIGQGRDYEQYF.

Written as DNA, the CDR3 is TGTGCCAGCAGCCAAGAAGGGACAGGGGTAGGAGGCAATCAGCCCCAGCATTTT. This sequence encodes CASSQEGTGVGGNQPQHF. The chain has TRBV14 and TRBJ1-5, with 10 bases fitting TRBD1. The CDR3 loop spans 18 amino acids. Looked up from germline, CDR1 is SGHDN and CDR2 is FVKESK. The ends lost 0 bases at V and 2 bases at J; junction bases unmatched: 7.

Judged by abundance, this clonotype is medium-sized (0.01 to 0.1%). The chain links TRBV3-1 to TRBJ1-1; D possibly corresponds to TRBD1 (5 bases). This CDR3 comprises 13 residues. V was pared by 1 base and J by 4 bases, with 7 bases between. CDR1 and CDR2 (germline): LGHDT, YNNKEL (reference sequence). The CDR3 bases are TGTGCCAGCAGCCAAGGAAGGGGCACTGAAGCTTTCTTT. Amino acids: CASSQGRGTEAFF.

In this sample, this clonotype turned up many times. The CDR3 DNA sequence: TGTGCCAGCAGCCTTAATGACGACAGTGATTACAATGAGCAGTTCTTC. This encodes CASSLNDDSDYNEQFF. The chain employs TRBV4-2 and TRBJ2-1; tentative D call: TRBD1 (5 bases). The germline gives CDR1 LGHNA, CDR2 YNFKEQ. V was cut by 4 bases and J by 4 bases, with 17 bases left in between. This CDR3 is 16 amino acids long.

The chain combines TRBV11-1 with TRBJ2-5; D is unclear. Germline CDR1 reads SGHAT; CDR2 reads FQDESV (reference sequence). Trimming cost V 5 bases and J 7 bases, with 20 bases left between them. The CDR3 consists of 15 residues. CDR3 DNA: TGTGCCAGCAGCACCGAACCCCGGATTATCGGGACCCAGTACTTC. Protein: CASSTEPRIIGTQYF.

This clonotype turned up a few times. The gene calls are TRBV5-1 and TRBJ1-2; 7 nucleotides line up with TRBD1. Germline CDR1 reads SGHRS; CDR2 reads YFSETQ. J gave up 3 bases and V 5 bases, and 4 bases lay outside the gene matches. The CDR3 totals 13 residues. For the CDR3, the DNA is TGCGCCAGCAGATACGACAGGGACTATGGCTACACCTTC. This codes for CASRYDRDYGYTF.

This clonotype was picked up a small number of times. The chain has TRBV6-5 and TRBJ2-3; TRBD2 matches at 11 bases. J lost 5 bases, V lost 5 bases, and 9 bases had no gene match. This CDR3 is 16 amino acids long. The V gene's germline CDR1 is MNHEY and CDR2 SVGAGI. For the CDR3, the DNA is TGTGCCAGCAGTGACACCGGACTAGCGGGCCAAGATACGCAGTATTTT. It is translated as CASSDTGLAGQDTQYF.

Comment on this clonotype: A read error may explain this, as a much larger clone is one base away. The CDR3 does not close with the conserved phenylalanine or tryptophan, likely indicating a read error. Here the CDR3 reads CASRRQAGGQETQYS. The CDR3 DNA sequence: TGTGCCAGCAGGAGGCAGGCTGGCGGACAAGAGACCCAGTACTCC. This sequence joins TRBV7-2 and TRBJ2-5, with D unresolved. Germline loops: CDR1 SGHTA, CDR2 FQGNSA. CDR3 size: 15 residues. V lost 6 bases to trimming and J lost 2 bases, with 16 bases between them.

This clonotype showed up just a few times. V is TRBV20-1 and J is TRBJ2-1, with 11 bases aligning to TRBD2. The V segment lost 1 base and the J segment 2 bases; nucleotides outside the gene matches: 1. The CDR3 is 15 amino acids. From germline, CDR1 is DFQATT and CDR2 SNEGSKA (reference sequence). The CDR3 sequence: CSARGLAGTYNEQFF. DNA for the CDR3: TGCAGTGCTAGAGGACTAGCGGGGACCTACAATGAGCAGTTCTTC.

In DNA form, the CDR3 reads TGTGCCAGCAGCCCACAGGGAAATCAGCCCCAGCATTTT. It codes for CASSPQGNQPQHF. The chain carries TRBV6-5 and TRBJ1-5; D perhaps matches TRBD1 (6 bases). The CDR3 loop spans 13 amino acids. With 6 bases removed from V and 4 bases from J, the gap between germline ends came to 10 bases. From germline, CDR1 is MNHEY and CDR2 SVGAGI.

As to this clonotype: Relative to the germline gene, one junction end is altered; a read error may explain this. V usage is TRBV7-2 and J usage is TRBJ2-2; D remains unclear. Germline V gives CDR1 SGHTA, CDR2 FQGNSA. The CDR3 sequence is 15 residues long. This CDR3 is CVSSPYMGSGGELFF. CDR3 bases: TGTGTCAGCAGCCCATACATGGGTAGTGGCGGGGAGCTGTTTTTT.

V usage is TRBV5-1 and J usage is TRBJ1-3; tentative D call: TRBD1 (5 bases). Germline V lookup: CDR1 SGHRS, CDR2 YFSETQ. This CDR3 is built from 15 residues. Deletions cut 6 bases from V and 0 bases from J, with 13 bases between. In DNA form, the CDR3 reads TGCGCCAGCACCGAGTACGGGACCTCTGGAAACACCATATATTTT. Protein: CASTEYGTSGNTIYF.

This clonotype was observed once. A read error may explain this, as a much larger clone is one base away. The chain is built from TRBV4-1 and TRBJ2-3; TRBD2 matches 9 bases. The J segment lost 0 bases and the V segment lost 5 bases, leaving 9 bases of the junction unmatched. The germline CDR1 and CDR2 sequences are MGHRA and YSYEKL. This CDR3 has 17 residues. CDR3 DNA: TGCGCCAGCAGCTATCTAATAGCGGGAGTAAGCACAGATACGCAGTATTTT. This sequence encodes CASSYLIAGVSTDTQYF.

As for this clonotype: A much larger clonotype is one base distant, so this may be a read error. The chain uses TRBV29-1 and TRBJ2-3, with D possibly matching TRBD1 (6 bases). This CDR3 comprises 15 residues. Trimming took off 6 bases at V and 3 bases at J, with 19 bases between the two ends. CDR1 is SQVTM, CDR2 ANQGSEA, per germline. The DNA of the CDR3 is TGCAGCGTCAAAAGTGTTCCGGACAGAACAGATACGCAGTATTTT. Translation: CSVKSVPDRTDTQYF.

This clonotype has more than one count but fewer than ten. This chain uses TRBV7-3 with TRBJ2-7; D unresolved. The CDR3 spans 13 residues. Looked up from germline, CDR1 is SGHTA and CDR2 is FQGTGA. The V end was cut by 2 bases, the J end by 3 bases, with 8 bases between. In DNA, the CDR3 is TGTGCCAGCAGCTTAGGCAGAGGCTACGAGCAGTACTTC. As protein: CASSLGRGYEQYF.

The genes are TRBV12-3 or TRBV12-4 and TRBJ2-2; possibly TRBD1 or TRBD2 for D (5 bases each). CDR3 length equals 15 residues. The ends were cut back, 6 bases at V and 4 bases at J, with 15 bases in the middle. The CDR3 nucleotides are TGTGCCAGCAGCGGGACCCCCTGGGGCACCGGGGAGCTGTTTTTT. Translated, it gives CASSGTPWGTGELFF.

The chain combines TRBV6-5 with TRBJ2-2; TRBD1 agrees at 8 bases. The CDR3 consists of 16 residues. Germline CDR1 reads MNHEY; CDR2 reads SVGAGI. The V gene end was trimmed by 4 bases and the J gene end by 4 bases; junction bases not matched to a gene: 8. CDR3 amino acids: CASSSGPGGATGELFF. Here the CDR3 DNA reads TGTGCCAGCAGTTCGGGACCAGGGGGCGCCACCGGGGAGCTGTTTTTT.

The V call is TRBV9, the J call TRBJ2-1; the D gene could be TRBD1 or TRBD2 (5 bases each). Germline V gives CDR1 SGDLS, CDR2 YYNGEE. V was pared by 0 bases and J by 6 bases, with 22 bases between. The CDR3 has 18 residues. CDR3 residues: CASSVATGVTSRGNEQFF. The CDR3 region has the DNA TGTGCCAGCAGCGTAGCTACCGGGGTTACGTCGAGGGGCAATGAGCAGTTCTTC. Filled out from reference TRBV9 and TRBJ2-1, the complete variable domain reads DSGVTQTPKHLITATGQRVTLRCSPRSGDLSVYWYQQSLDQGLQFLIQYYNGEERAKGNILERFSAQQFPDLHSELNLSSLELGDSALYFCASSVATGVTSRGNEQFFGPGTRLTVL.

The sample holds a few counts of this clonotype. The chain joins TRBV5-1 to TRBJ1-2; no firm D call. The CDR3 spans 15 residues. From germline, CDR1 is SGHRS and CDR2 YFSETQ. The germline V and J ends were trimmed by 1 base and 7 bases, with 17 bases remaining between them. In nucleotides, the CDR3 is TGCGCCAGCAGCTTGCTTCCCCCGGCTTCGGGTGGCTACACCTTC. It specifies CASSLLPPASGGYTF.

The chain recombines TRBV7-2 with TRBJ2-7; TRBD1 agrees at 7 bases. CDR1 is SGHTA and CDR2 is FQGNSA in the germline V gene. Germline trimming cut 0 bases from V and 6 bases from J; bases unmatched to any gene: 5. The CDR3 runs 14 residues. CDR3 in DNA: TGTGCCAGCAGCTTAGCAAGGGCAGGGGGCGAGCAGTACTTC. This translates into CASSLARAGGEQYF. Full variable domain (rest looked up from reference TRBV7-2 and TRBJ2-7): GAGVSQSPSNKVTEKGKDVELRCDPISGHTALYWYRQSLGQGLEFLIYFQGNSAPDKSGLPSDRFSAERTGGSVSTLTIQRTQQEDSAVYLCASSLARAGGEQYFGPGTRLTVT.

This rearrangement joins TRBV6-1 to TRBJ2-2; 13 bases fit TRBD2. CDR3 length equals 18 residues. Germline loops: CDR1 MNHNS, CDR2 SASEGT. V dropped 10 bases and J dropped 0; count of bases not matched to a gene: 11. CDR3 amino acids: CATLGGTSGTANTGELFF. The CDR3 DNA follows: TGTGCCACCCTAGGGGGGACTAGCGGGACCGCGAACACCGGGGAGCTGTTTTTT.

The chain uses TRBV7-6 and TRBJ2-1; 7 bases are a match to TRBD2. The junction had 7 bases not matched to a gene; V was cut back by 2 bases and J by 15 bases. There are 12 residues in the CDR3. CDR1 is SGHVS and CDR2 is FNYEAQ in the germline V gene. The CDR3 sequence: CASSLSTSVPFF. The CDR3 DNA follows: TGTGCCAGCAGCTTAAGCACTAGCGTACCGTTCTTC.

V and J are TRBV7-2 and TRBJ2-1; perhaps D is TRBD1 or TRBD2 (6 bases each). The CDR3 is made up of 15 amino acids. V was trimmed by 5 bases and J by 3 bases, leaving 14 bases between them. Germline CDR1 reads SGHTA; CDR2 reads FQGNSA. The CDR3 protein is CASSLRGANYNEQFF. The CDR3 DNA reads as TGTGCCAGCAGCCTAAGGGGGGCTAACTACAATGAGCAGTTCTTC.

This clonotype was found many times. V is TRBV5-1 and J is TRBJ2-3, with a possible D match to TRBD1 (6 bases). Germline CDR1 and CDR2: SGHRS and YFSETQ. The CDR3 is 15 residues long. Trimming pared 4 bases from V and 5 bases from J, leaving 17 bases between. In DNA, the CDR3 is TGCGCCAGCAGCGCCGGGACGAGAGGGGGAGATACGCAGTATTTT. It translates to CASSAGTRGGDTQYF.

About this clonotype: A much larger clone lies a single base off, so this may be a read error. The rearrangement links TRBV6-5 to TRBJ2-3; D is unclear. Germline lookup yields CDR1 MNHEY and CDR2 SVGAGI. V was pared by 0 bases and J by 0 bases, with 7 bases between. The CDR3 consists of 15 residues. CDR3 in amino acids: CASSYSNPSTDTQYF. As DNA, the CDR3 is TGTGCCAGCAGTTACTCGAATCCTAGCACAGATACGCAGTATTTT.

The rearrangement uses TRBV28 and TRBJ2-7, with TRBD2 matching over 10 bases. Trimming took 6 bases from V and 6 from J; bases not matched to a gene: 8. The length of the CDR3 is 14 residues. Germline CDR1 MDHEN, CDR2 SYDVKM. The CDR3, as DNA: TGTGCCAGCAGAGAGGCTAGCGGGAGTGGCGAGCAGTACTTC. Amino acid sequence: CASREASGSGEQYF.